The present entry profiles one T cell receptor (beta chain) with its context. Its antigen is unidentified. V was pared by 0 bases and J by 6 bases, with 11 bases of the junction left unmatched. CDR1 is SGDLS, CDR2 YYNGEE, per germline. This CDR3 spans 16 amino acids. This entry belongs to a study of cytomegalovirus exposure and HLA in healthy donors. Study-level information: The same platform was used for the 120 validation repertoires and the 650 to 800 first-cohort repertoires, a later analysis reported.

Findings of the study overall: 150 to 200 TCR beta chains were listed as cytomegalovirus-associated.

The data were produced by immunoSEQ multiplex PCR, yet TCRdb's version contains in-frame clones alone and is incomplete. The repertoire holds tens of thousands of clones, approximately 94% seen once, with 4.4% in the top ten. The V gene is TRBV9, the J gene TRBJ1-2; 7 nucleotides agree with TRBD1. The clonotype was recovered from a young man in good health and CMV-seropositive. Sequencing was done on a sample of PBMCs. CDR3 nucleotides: TGTGCCAGCAGCGTAGGCTGGACAGGCGAGCATGATGGCTACACCTTC. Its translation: CASSVGWTGEHDGYTF. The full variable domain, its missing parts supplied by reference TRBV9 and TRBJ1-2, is DSGVTQTPKHLITATGQRVTLRCSPRSGDLSVYWYQQSLDQGLQFLIQYYNGEERAKGNILERFSAQQFPDLHSELNLSSLELGDSALYFCASSVGWTGEHDGYTFGSGTRLTVV.